This T cell receptor (beta chain) was observed in a study of Graves' ophthalmopathy and Graves' hyperthyroidism. Across the study: Stable hyperthyroidism referred to disease that showed no ophthalmopathy within 18 months of follow-up. Findings and caveats of the study: For predicting ophthalmopathy progression, the model had about 64% sensitivity and roughly 77% specificity. Most thyroid-expanded clonotypes exceeding 0.001 frequency were also found in blood.

The table lists this clonotype with many counts. Its antigen is undetermined. Only newly diagnosed hyperthyroidism patients aged 18 to 65, with under 2 months' duration, were enrolled. RNA transcripts were the source from which TCR beta CDR3 regions were amplified. Second-round multiplex PCR came after first-round RT-PCR with HTBI primers. TCRdb ran MiXCR on the multiplex PCR reads and lists one entry per CDR3 protein. The data show around 590,000 distinct CDR3 sequences, approximately 35% seen once. The sequencing sample was made of peripheral blood or thyroid tissue (not recorded which). This clonotype originated in an adult man with Graves' hyperthyroidism.

CDR3 sequence reads: CASSLGGLSYGYTF. The CDR3 nucleotides read TGTGCCAGCAGTTTAGGAGGGCTTAGCTATGGCTACACCTTC. The chain is built from TRBV12-3 or TRBV12-4 and TRBJ1-2; no reliable D call. CDR3 length: 14 residues. Trimming cost V 1 base and J 4 bases, with 10 bases left between them.